The rows below give T cell receptor beta chains drawn from one sample of a study of cytotoxic CD8 clonotypes in ibrutinib-treated CLL. The assay was immunoSEQ multiplex PCR, and TCRdb's table has in-frame clones only and misses some. In the table there are about 140,000 clones, around 93% of which are singletons. The sample consisted of PBMCs, taken after 12 months of ibrutinib treatment. The receptors here all came from a human donor with chronic lymphocytic leukemia. The CDR3 runs from the conserved cysteine through the conserved F or W. The order of the fields is J gene, D gene, V gene, clone size, CDR3 DNA, CDR3 protein. The D gene is left open where the match is weak. Clone size is shown for a subset of rows, as once, few, many or a class of expanded clone.

J gene: TRBJ2-7; D gene: TRBD1; V gene: TRBV29-1; clone size: once; CDR3 DNA: TGCAGCGTTGGGGACAGGTCCTACGAGCAGTACTTC; CDR3 protein: CSVGDRSYEQYF
J gene: TRBJ2-4; D gene: -; V gene: TRBV6-5; clone size: -; CDR3 DNA: TGTGCCAGCAGCTCAGACCCTTCCCGCATTCAGTACTTC; CDR3 protein: CASSSDPSRIQYF
J gene: TRBJ2-5; D gene: -; V gene: TRBV6-4; clone size: -; CDR3 DNA: TGTGCCAGCACCACTATGATGGGGGAAGGGGAGACCCAGTACTTC; CDR3 protein: CASTTMMGEGETQYF
J gene: TRBJ1-2; D gene: -; V gene: TRBV6-6; clone size: once; CDR3 DNA: TGTGCCAGCAGGTTCACAGACAACTATGGCTACACCTTC; CDR3 protein: CASRFTDNYGYTF
J gene: TRBJ1-5; D gene: TRBD1; V gene: TRBV28; clone size: once; CDR3 DNA: TGTGCCAGCAGTTTGAGGACAGGGATTAGCAATCAGCCCCAGCATTTT; CDR3 protein: CASSLRTGISNQPQHF
J gene: TRBJ2-7; D gene: -; V gene: TRBV21-1; clone size: once; CDR3 DNA: TGTGCCAGCAGCAAAGCCGGGCGGGACTGCGACGAGCAGTACTTC; CDR3 protein: CASSKAGRDCDEQYF
J gene: TRBJ2-7; D gene: TRBD1; V gene: TRBV7-2; clone size: -; CDR3 DNA: TGTGCCAGCAGCCAAGGCGGGACAGGGGGCCTGGCCTACGAGCAGTACTTC; CDR3 protein: CASSQGGTGGLAYEQYF
J gene: TRBJ2-5; D gene: -; V gene: TRBV7-2; clone size: -; CDR3 DNA: TGTGCCAGCAGCCGGAGCCTAGCTCCGAGCCAAGAGACCCAGTACTTC; CDR3 protein: CASSRSLAPSQETQYF
J gene: TRBJ1-2; D gene: -; V gene: TRBV28; clone size: -; CDR3 DNA: TGTGCCAGCAGCCTGACCCCTGGAGACTATGGCTACACCTTC; CDR3 protein: CASSLTPGDYGYTF
J gene: TRBJ2-6; D gene: -; V gene: TRBV30; clone size: -; CDR3 DNA: TGTGCCTGGAGGATCAAGTTGTCCATGGGCTGGGCCAACGTCCTGACTTTC; CDR3 protein: CAWRIKLSMGWANVLTF
J gene: TRBJ2-7; D gene: TRBD2; V gene: TRBV27; clone size: -; CDR3 DNA: TGTGCCAGCACTAACCTCGGTAGCGGGAAGAGCTCCTACGAGCAGTACTTC; CDR3 protein: CASTNLGSGKSSYEQYF
J gene: TRBJ2-2; D gene: -; V gene: TRBV7-2; clone size: -; CDR3 DNA: TGTGCCAGCAGCTTACCCGCGGGGTCGCTCGGGGAGCTGTTTTTT; CDR3 protein: CASSLPAGSLGELFF
J gene: TRBJ2-7; D gene: TRBD2; V gene: TRBV27; clone size: many; CDR3 DNA: TGTGCCAGCAGTCAACTAGCGGGCTACGAGCAGTACTTC; CDR3 protein: CASSQLAGYEQYF
J gene: TRBJ2-3; D gene: -; V gene: TRBV28; clone size: -; CDR3 DNA: TGTGCCAGCAGTCTTGGATCCCCTAGGGATACGCAGTATTTT; CDR3 protein: CASSLGSPRDTQYF
J gene: TRBJ2-7; D gene: TRBD2; V gene: TRBV23-1; clone size: -; CDR3 DNA: TGCGCCAGCAGCCCCCCGGCTAGCGGGTTTATCTACGAGCAGTACTTC; CDR3 protein: CASSPPASGFIYEQYF
J gene: TRBJ2-4; D gene: -; V gene: TRBV7-9; clone size: -; CDR3 DNA: TGTGCCAGCAGCACTCTGCAGGTCCTAGCCAAAAACATTCAGTACTTC; CDR3 protein: CASSTLQVLAKNIQYF
J gene: TRBJ2-7; D gene: -; V gene: TRBV18; clone size: -; CDR3 DNA: TGTGCCAGCTCACCCGAAGGGGGAGGGGCCTACGAGCAGTACTTC; CDR3 protein: CASSPEGGGAYEQYF
J gene: TRBJ2-1; D gene: TRBD2; V gene: TRBV9; clone size: -; CDR3 DNA: TGTGCCAGCAGCCCGGCGGGAGTTCCGCAGTTCTTC; CDR3 protein: CASSPAGVPQFF
J gene: TRBJ2-5; D gene: -; V gene: TRBV18; clone size: -; CDR3 DNA: TGTGCCAGCTCACCAACGGGAGCAGAGACCCAGTACTTC; CDR3 protein: CASSPTGAETQYF
J gene: TRBJ2-3; D gene: TRBD2; V gene: TRBV5-4; clone size: -; CDR3 DNA: TGTGCCAGCAGCTCCAAGCGGGAGTCGAATACGCAGTATTTT; CDR3 protein: CASSSKRESNTQYF
J gene: TRBJ2-3; D gene: -; V gene: TRBV7-2; clone size: few; CDR3 DNA: TGTGCCAGCAGACCAGGGGGAGGGGCAGATACGCAGTATTTT; CDR3 protein: CASRPGGGADTQYF
J gene: TRBJ2-5; D gene: -; V gene: TRBV30; clone size: -; CDR3 DNA: TGTGCCTGGAGTGTAAAACGGGGGTCGGGGGTAGAGACCCAGTACTTC; CDR3 protein: CAWSVKRGSGVETQYF
J gene: TRBJ1-2; D gene: -; V gene: TRBV11-2; clone size: -; CDR3 DNA: TGTGCCAGCAGCTTAGCAGAATCTAACTATGGCTACACCTTC; CDR3 protein: CASSLAESNYGYTF
J gene: TRBJ2-5; D gene: -; V gene: TRBV7-3; clone size: -; CDR3 DNA: TGTGCCAGCACCCTGGGTGGGCCTCGGGGAGAGACCCAGTACTTC; CDR3 protein: CASTLGGPRGETQYF
J gene: TRBJ2-7; D gene: -; V gene: TRBV19; clone size: -; CDR3 DNA: TGTGCCAGTAGTATTGGTGGTCCTGGCGGGCAGTACTTC; CDR3 protein: CASSIGGPGGQYF
J gene: TRBJ2-1; D gene: -; V gene: TRBV27; clone size: once; CDR3 DNA: TGTGCCAGTAGAACATACAATGAGCAGTTCTTC; CDR3 protein: CASRTYNEQFF
J gene: TRBJ2-7; D gene: TRBD1; V gene: TRBV10-1; clone size: -; CDR3 DNA: TGCGCCGCGGGGACAGGGACTTACGAGCAGTACTTC; CDR3 protein: CAAGTGTYEQYF
J gene: TRBJ2-1; D gene: -; V gene: TRBV9; clone size: -; CDR3 DNA: TGTGCCAGCAGCGTAGAGGCGCGGGGCTCCTACAATGAGCAGTTCTTC; CDR3 protein: CASSVEARGSYNEQFF
J gene: TRBJ2-3; D gene: TRBD2; V gene: TRBV9; clone size: -; CDR3 DNA: TGTGCCAGCAGCCTAAAAGGTGGCGGTAGCGGGAAGGCAGATACGCAGTATTTT; CDR3 protein: CASSLKGGGSGKADTQYF
J gene: TRBJ1-4; D gene: -; V gene: TRBV5-1; clone size: -; CDR3 DNA: TGCGCCAGCAGCTTGGACGGTTATAATGAAAAACTGTTTTTT; CDR3 protein: CASSLDGYNEKLFF
J gene: TRBJ2-1; D gene: -; V gene: TRBV28; clone size: -; CDR3 DNA: TGTGCCAGCAGTTTATCGGTTGAGCAGTTCTTC; CDR3 protein: CASSLSVEQFF